Sequencing of this T cell receptor beta chain was carried out in a study of T-cell reconstitution after alpha-beta-depleted transplantation in children. General observations from the study: Fresh T-cell production supplied most of the T-cell counts and diversity seen one year after transplant. In some patients, recipient T cells and intrathymic progenitors surviving conditioning explained high day-60 diversity. Reportedly, only several hundred clones from non-depleted graft cells drove alpha-beta T-cell counts at about two months.

This clonotype has a handful of counts. The antigen remains unidentified. Unique molecular identifiers were used to barcode this TCRbeta library. MiXCR, run by TCRdb on the PCR reads, gives a single entry per CDR3 protein. The table lists some 450,000 distinct CDR3 sequences, over 40% of them singletons. Germline V gene data show CDR1 as MGHRA and CDR2 as YSYEKL. CDR3 length: 15 residues. V was shortened by 0 bases and J by 6 bases, with 11 bases between the two germline ends. Sequenced here: PBMCs, sampled before TCRalphabeta/CD19-depleted stem cell transplant. The sequence was obtained from a girl aged 2 to 10 with aplastic anemia, due to receive a stem cell transplant. This rearrangement joins TRBV4-1 to TRBJ2-2; D gene unclear. The CDR3 loop reads CASSQEGLGAGELFF. The CDR3 DNA sequence: TGCGCCAGCAGCCAAGAAGGCTTGGGCGCCGGGGAGCTGTTTTTT.